This paragraph covers one TCR beta chain sequence. These data are taken from a study of blood T cell repertoires in COVID-19. Overall study: Samples representing acute and convalescent COVID-19 were sourced from the United States, Italy and Spain.

Germline-derived CDR1 and CDR2 are SGHNT and YYREEE (reference sequence). The CDR3 contains 15 residues. Trimming removed 4 bases from V and 7 bases from J; junction bases left unmatched: 7. Sequencing used immunoSEQ multiplex PCR; TCRdb keeps in-frame clones, though not all of them. The table shows around 60,000 clones, with more than 70% occurring only once. V usage is TRBV5-4 and J usage is TRBJ2-1; 11 bases match TRBD1. The source is a man aged 30-40 years with COVID-19, enrolled during active disease. Sequenced material: peripheral blood. The CDR3 protein is CASSNRDRGLNEQFF. The CDR3 region has the DNA TGTGCCAGCAGCAACCGGGACAGGGGGTTAAATGAGCAGTTCTTC.